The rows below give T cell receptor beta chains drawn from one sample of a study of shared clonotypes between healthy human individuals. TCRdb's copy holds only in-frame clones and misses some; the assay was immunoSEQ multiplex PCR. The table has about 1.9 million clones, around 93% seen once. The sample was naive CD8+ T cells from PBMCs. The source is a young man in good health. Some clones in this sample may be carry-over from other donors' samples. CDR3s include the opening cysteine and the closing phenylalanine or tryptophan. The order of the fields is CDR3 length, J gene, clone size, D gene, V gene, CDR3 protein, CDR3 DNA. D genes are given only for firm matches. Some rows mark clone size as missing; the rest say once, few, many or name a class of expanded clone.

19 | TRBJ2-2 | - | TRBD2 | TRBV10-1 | CASSAVKIAGGPGTGELFF | TGCGCCAGCAGTGCGGTAAAAATAGCGGGAGGGCCGGGCACCGGGGAGCTGTTTTTT
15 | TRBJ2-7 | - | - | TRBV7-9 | CASSRGTTTYYEQYF | TGTGCCAGCAGCCGAGGGACGACCACCTACTACGAGCAGTACTTC
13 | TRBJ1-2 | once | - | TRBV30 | CAWNLGTRNGYTF | TGTGCCTGGAATTTGGGGACACGGAATGGCTACACCTTC
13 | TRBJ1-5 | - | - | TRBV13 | CASSLGPNQPQHF | TGTGCCAGCAGCTTAGGGCCCAATCAGCCCCAGCATTTT
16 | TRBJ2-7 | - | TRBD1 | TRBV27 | CASSTGQGMSSYEQYF | TGTGCCAGCAGTACCGGACAGGGGATGTCGTCCTACGAGCAGTACTTC
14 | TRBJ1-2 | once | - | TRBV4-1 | CASSLRRGNYGYTF | TGCGCCAGCAGCCTACGGCGGGGAAACTATGGCTACACCTTC
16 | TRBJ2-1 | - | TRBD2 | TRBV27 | CASSLGELAGYNEQFF | TGTGCCAGCAGTTTAGGTGAACTAGCGGGATACAATGAGCAGTTCTTC
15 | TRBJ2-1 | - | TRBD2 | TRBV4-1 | CASSRLGLALNEQFF | TGCGCCAGCAGCCGTTTAGGACTAGCACTCAATGAGCAGTTCTTC
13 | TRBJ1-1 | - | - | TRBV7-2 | CASSLGGGSSLEF | TGTGCCAGCAGCTTAGGGGGGGGCAGCTCCCTGGAGTTT
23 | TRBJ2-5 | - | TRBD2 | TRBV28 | CASSLGQVLLAHLAGGPAETQYF | TGTGCCAGCAGTTTAGGTCAAGTCTTGTTGGCTCACCTAGCGGGAGGGCCAGCAGAGACCCAGTACTTC
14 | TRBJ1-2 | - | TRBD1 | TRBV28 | CASSFSTGSYGYTF | TGTGCCAGCAGTTTCTCGACAGGGAGCTATGGCTACACCTTC
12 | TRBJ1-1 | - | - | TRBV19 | CASSIGGLRAFF | TGTGCCAGTAGTATTGGAGGGCTACGAGCTTTCTTT
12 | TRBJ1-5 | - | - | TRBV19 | CASEQGHQPQHF | TGTGCCAGTGAGCAGGGGCATCAGCCCCAGCATTTT
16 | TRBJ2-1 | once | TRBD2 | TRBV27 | CASSLSGLAEGNEQFF | TGTGCCAGCAGTTTATCGGGACTAGCGGAGGGGAATGAGCAGTTCTTC
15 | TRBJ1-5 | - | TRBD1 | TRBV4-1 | CASSQVGDRYQPQHF | TGCGCCAGCAGCCAAGTCGGGGACAGATATCAGCCCCAGCATTTT
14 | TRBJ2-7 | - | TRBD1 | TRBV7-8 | CASSSGTGTYEQYF | TGTGCCAGCAGCTCCGGGACAGGGACCTACGAGCAGTACTTC
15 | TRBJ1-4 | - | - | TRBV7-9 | CASSLAGRSNEKLFF | TGTGCCAGCAGCTTAGCGGGACGGTCTAATGAAAAACTGTTTTTT
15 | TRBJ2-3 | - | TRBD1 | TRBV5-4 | CASSEAGGATDTQYF | TGTGCCAGCAGCGAGGCAGGGGGCGCTACAGATACGCAGTATTTT
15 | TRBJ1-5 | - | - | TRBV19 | CASSSIRDIYQPQHF | TGTGCCAGTAGTTCGATCCGGGACATCTATCAGCCCCAGCATTTT
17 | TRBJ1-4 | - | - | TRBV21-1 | CASSKMGDRGSNEKLFF | TGTGCCAGCAGCAAAATGGGGGACAGGGGGAGTAATGAAAAACTGTTTTTT
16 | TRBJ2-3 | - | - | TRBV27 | CASRTRDTRYTDTQYF | TGTGCCAGCAGAACCCGGGACACACGTTACACAGATACGCAGTATTTT
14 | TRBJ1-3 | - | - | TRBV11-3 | CASSYYRSGNTIYF | TGTGCCAGCAGCTACTACCGCTCTGGAAACACCATATATTTT
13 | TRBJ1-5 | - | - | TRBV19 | CASSMGRNQPQHF | TGTGCCAGTAGTATGGGCCGAAATCAGCCCCAGCATTTT
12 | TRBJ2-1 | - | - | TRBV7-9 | CASSLGGYEQFF | TGTGCCAGCAGCTTAGGTGGGTATGAGCAGTTCTTC
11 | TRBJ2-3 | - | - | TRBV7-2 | CASSRGGTQYF | TGTGCCAGCAGCCGTGGGGGTACGCAGTATTTT
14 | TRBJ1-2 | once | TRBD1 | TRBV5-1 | CASSLNGQGYGYTF | TGCGCCAGCAGCTTAAATGGACAGGGCTATGGCTACACCTTC
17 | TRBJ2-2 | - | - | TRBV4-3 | CASSQEGIWTATGELFF | TGCGCCAGCAGCCAAGAGGGGATCTGGACAGCAACCGGGGAGCTGTTTTTT
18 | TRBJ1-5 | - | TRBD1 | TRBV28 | CASGATLGDRQRDPPQHF | TGTGCCAGCGGCGCCACGCTAGGGGACAGACAACGCGATCCGCCCCAGCATTTT
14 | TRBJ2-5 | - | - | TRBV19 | CASSPGAGWETQYF | TGTGCCAGTAGCCCTGGGGCGGGGTGGGAGACCCAGTACTTC
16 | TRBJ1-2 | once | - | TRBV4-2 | CASSQVGYQGNYGYTF | TGTGCCAGCAGCCAAGTGGGTTATCAGGGGAACTATGGCTACACCTTC
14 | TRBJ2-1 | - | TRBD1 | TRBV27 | CASSRRTGSNEQFF | TGTGCCAGCAGCCGACGGACAGGGTCCAATGAGCAGTTCTTC